Shown below are 14 T cell receptor beta chains from a single sample sequenced in a study of beta chain features in type 1 diabetes. TCRB transcripts that were expressed got sequenced, as all of the isolated RNA had been reverse transcribed. Sequencing was performed with immunoSEQ multiplex PCR; in TCRdb, only in-frame clones are kept and a portion is missing. The table includes about 370,000 clones, more than 12% detected once. Sequencing input: naive CD4+ T cells from blood. The receptor set was obtained from a young woman in good health.

This clone has just a few counts. V usage is TRBV30 and J usage is TRBJ1-3; unclear D gene. Germline V gives CDR1 GTSNPN, CDR2 SVGIG (reference sequence). The CDR3 has 12 residues. With 4 bases removed from V and 3 bases from J, the gap between germline ends came to 7 bases. This chain's CDR3 is CAWKHDGNTIYF. CDR3 nucleotides: TGTGCCTGGAAACATGATGGAAACACCATATATTTT.

This clone was seen more than once but under ten times. This chain uses TRBV30 with TRBJ1-5, with TRBD1 matching over 8 bases. Germline values: CDR1 GTSNPN, CDR2 SVGIG (reference sequence). Trimming took 2 bases from V and 5 from J; bases not matched to a gene: 5. This CDR3 spans 14 amino acids. CDR3 region: CAWSRDRSYQPQHF. In nucleotides, the CDR3 is TGTGCCTGGAGTCGGGACAGGAGCTATCAGCCCCAGCATTTT.

This clone was seen more than once but under ten times. The chain joins TRBV19 to TRBJ2-2; D not resolved. V lost 9 bases and J 3 bases, leaving 17 bases between the germline ends. The CDR3 loop spans 15 amino acids. Germline V gene data show CDR1 as LNHDA and CDR2 as SQIVND (reference sequence). CDR3 nucleotide sequence: TGTGCCAGCAGACCCCGGCCGGAGCACACCGGGGAGCTGTTTTTT. Translated, it gives CASRPRPEHTGELFF.

Only a few counts were recorded for this clone. This chain links TRBV5-1 with TRBJ2-3; D may be TRBD1 (5 bases). In germline, CDR1 is SGHRS, CDR2 YFSETQ. This CDR3 has 13 residues. Trimming took 6 bases from V and 0 from J, leaving 8 bases between them. CDR3 sequence (DNA): TGCGCCAGCAACACAGGAAGCACAGATACGCAGTATTTT. Translated, it gives CASNTGSTDTQYF.

The CDR3 reads CASSLGQGGGYTF. The CDR3 nucleotides read TGTGCCAGCAGCCTAGGACAGGGAGGAGGCTACACCTTC. The V call is TRBV7-9, the J call TRBJ1-2, with TRBD1 matching 8 bases. The V segment lost 5 bases and the J segment 8 bases; nucleotides outside the gene matches: 7. Germline V lookup: CDR1 SEHNR, CDR2 FQNEAQ (reference sequence). This CDR3 spans 13 amino acids.

The chain uses TRBV30 and TRBJ1-1; TRBD1 matches 10 bases. Germline-derived CDR1 and CDR2 are GTSNPN and SVGIG (reference sequence). J was trimmed by 7 bases and V by 0 bases; bases with no gene match: 2. The CDR3 has 13 amino acids. In nucleotides, the CDR3 is TGTGCCTGGAGTGTCCGGGACAGGGGTGAAGCTTTCTTT. Protein: CAWSVRDRGEAFF. Combining the CDR3 with reference TRBV30 and TRBJ1-1 gives the whole variable domain SQTIHQWPATLVQPVGSPLSLECTVEGTSNPNLYWYRQAAGRGLQLLFYSVGIGQISSEVPQNLSASRPQDRQFILSSKKLLLSDSGFYLCAWSVRDRGEAFFGQGTRLTVV.

This clone has just a few counts. The chain couples TRBV30 to TRBJ2-2; TRBD1 is a possible D gene (5 bases). Germline V gene sequence: CDR1 GTSNPN, CDR2 SVGIG (reference sequence). The CDR3 covers 14 residues. Trimming left V 2 bases short and J 6 bases short, with 13 bases between. The DNA for the CDR3 is TGTGCCTGGAGTCTGCAGGGCTCACCCGGGGAGCTGTTTTTT. It codes for CAWSLQGSPGELFF.

This clone was counted only a few times. The chain joins TRBV6-5 to TRBJ2-5, with 9 bases matching TRBD1. Looked up from germline, CDR1 is MNHEY and CDR2 is SVGAGI. Trimming cost V 1 base and J 2 bases; bases outside gene matches: 5. The CDR3 covers 16 residues. CDR3 loop: CASSYFGTGTQETQYF. The CDR3 DNA reads as TGTGCCAGCAGTTACTTCGGGACAGGGACTCAAGAGACCCAGTACTTC.

This clone occurred a few times. This rearrangement joins TRBV28 to TRBJ1-5; 8 bases fit TRBD1. Looked up from germline, CDR1 is MDHEN and CDR2 is SYDVKM. J was trimmed by 4 bases and V by 8 bases; bases with no gene match: 13. The length of the CDR3 is 16 residues. Written as DNA, the CDR3 is TGTGCCAGCCTTCCGAGGCAGGGGGCCAGAAATCAGCCCCAGCATTTT. It codes for CASLPRQGARNQPQHF.

This clone turned up a few times. The V and J genes are TRBV18 and TRBJ2-1; tentative D call: TRBD2 (5 bases). This CDR3 comprises 14 residues. The germline CDR1 and CDR2 sequences are KGHSH and LQKENI. The V and J ends lost 3 bases and 3 bases respectively, with 9 bases between them. Here the CDR3 reads CASSPRGIYNEQFF. In DNA form, the CDR3 reads TGTGCCAGCTCACCTCGAGGGATCTACAATGAGCAGTTCTTC.

The gene calls are TRBV10-3 and TRBJ2-7, with TRBD1 as a possible D gene (6 bases). The CDR3 has 11 residues. Germline CDR1 is ENHRY and CDR2 is SYGVKD. Trimming removed 3 bases from V and 8 bases from J, with 8 bases in between. CDR3 protein: CAISEGQKQYF. For the CDR3, the DNA is TGTGCCATCAGTGAAGGACAGAAGCAGTACTTC.

This clone was seen a few times. The chain has TRBV18 and TRBJ2-4; 10 bases align to TRBD1. The CDR3 covers 17 residues. CDR1 and CDR2 from the germline V gene are KGHSH and LQKENI. Trimming at V came to 2 bases and at J to 2 bases, leaving 6 bases not matched to a gene. CDR3 in amino acids: CASSPTGTGVPKNIQYF. CDR3 in DNA: TGTGCCAGCTCACCAACCGGGACAGGGGTGCCCAAAAACATTCAGTACTTC.

This clone was picked up a small number of times. V gene TRBV30 combines with J gene TRBJ1-5, with D perhaps matching TRBD1 (6 bases). The CDR3 is 15 amino acids. The V and J ends lost 3 bases and 3 bases respectively, with 15 bases between them. Germline lookup yields CDR1 GTSNPN and CDR2 SVGIG (reference sequence). The CDR3 spells CAWSMDSLLNQPQHF. CDR3 in DNA: TGTGCCTGGAGCATGGACAGTCTTCTCAATCAGCCCCAGCATTTT. The complete variable domain, with remaining parts taken from reference TRBV30 and TRBJ1-5, reads SQTIHQWPATLVQPVGSPLSLECTVEGTSNPNLYWYRQAAGRGLQLLFYSVGIGQISSEVPQNLSASRPQDRQFILSSKKLLLSDSGFYLCAWSMDSLLNQPQHFGDGTRLSIL.

The chain recombines TRBV29-1 with TRBJ2-1; 9 bases map to TRBD1. The junction had 13 bases not matched to a gene; V was cut back by 0 bases and J by 1 base. CDR3 length: 19 amino acids. From germline, CDR1 is SQVTM and CDR2 ANQGSEA. The CDR3 DNA reads TGCAGCGTTGAAGAGACGGGACAGGGTAGGGTCCTATCCTACAATGAGCAGTTCTTC. This encodes CSVEETGQGRVLSYNEQFF.